These 27 T cell receptor beta chains were all obtained from the same sample, sequenced in a study of blood T cell repertoires in COVID-19 (dated by TCRdb to the early 2020s). The method was the immunoSEQ multiplex PCR assay. TCRdb carries this immuneACCESS record with in-frame sequences only. Its versions omit some clonotypes, under half of them owing to an unresolved V gene in the studies checked, with the rest unexplained. The sample yields 300,000 or so clones; 87% were counted once. The leading ten clones occupy around 7.8% of the sample. The sample taken for sequencing was peripheral blood. The source is a woman in her forties or fifties who had recovered from COVID-19.

J is TRBJ1-2 and V is TRBV15, with 9 bases lining up with TRBD1. The germline V gene has CDR1 LNHNV and CDR2 YYDKDF (reference sequence). The CDR3 totals 15 residues. Losses at the gene ends were 3 bases for V and 7 bases for J; bases not matched to a gene: 9. The CDR3 is CATSSPGTGIFGYTF. CDR3 sequence (DNA): TGTGCCACCAGCAGTCCCGGGACAGGGATTTTTGGCTACACCTTC.

This clone showed up just a few times. The genes are TRBV28 and TRBJ1-2; 8 bases line up with TRBD1. Germline loops: CDR1 MDHEN, CDR2 SYDVKM. The ends lost 7 bases at V and 8 bases at J; junction bases unmatched: 12. The CDR3 spans 14 residues. The CDR3 spells CASTPAQGANGYTF. As DNA, the CDR3 is TGTGCCAGCACCCCCGCCCAGGGGGCCAACGGCTACACCTTC.

This chain joins TRBV18 and TRBJ2-7, with 8 bases lining up with TRBD1. Germline lookup yields CDR1 KGHSH and CDR2 LQKENI. With V trimmed by 6 bases and J by 5 bases, 12 bases remained unmatched. This CDR3 region has 15 residues. The CDR3 bases are TGTGCCAGCTCTCCCGGCGGGACAGGTCCTCACGAGCAGTACTTC. Its translation is CASSPGGTGPHEQYF.

V gene TRBV29-1 combines with J gene TRBJ2-6; 8 nucleotides match TRBD1. Germline lookup yields CDR1 SQVTM and CDR2 ANQGSEA. The CDR3 spans 13 residues. Trimming cost V 3 bases and J 12 bases; bases outside gene matches: 7. CDR3 in DNA: TGCAGCGTTGAGAGGACAGGGAGTGGCGTCCTGACTTTC. It specifies CSVERTGSGVLTF.

V gene TRBV10-3 combines with J gene TRBJ2-7; D perhaps matches TRBD2 (6 bases). The germline V gene has CDR1 ENHRY and CDR2 SYGVKD. The ends were cut back, 5 bases at V and 0 bases at J, with 11 bases in the middle. CDR3 size: 14 residues. This chain's CDR3 is CAISLDGSSYEQYF. CDR3 DNA: TGTGCCATCAGTCTGGACGGGAGCTCCTACGAGCAGTACTTC.

Regarding this clone: This specimen includes other DNA sequences encoding the same CDR3. The chain combines TRBV18 with TRBJ2-3, with 9 bases fitting TRBD1. Germline CDR1 KGHSH, CDR2 LQKENI. V lost 3 bases, J lost 4 bases, and 2 bases stayed unmatched. The CDR3 has 14 amino acids. CDR3 DNA sequence: TGTGCCAGCTCACCGGACAGGGGTCCAGATACGCAGTATTTT. It codes for CASSPDRGPDTQYF.

The chain links TRBV28 to TRBJ1-6; D gene ambiguous. The V gene's germline CDR1 is MDHEN and CDR2 SYDVKM. The CDR3 is 17 residues long. Trimming pared 3 bases from V and 9 bases from J, leaving 21 bases between. CDR3 residues: CASSLGSPGSRGSPLHF. CDR3 nucleotide sequence: TGTGCCAGCAGTTTGGGGAGTCCCGGGAGTCGTGGTTCACCCCTCCACTTT.

V gene TRBV7-8 combines with J gene TRBJ2-2; 12 positions agree with TRBD2. The CDR3 runs to 15 residues. The germline V gene has CDR1 SGHVS and CDR2 FQNEAQ. J lost 10 bases, V lost 5 bases, and 8 bases had no gene match. The CDR3 sequence: CASSPRTSGVSELFF. The CDR3 coding sequence is TGTGCCAGCAGCCCTAGGACTAGCGGGGTATCGGAGCTGTTTTTT.

This clone was seen a few times. This chain connects TRBV6-5 to TRBJ1-6; no clear D. This CDR3 region has 12 residues. Trimming took off 2 bases at V and 7 bases at J, with 3 bases between the two ends. CDR1 is MNHEY and CDR2 is SVGAGI in the germline V gene. CDR3 in DNA: TGTGCCAGCAGTTACCAAAATTCACCCCTCCACTTT. Translation: CASSYQNSPLHF.

The CDR3 DNA is TGTGCCAGAAGACCCACACAAGTGCTCAGCTCTGGAAACACCATATATTTT. It encodes CARRPTQVLSSGNTIYF. The chain links TRBV7-5 to TRBJ1-3; TRBD1, the D gene given by the table, was not confirmed from the DNA. TRBV7-5 is a recognized pseudogene. This CDR3 is built from 17 residues.

The chain links TRBV28 to TRBJ2-7, with TRBD2 matching 7 bases. The V gene's germline CDR1 is MDHEN and CDR2 SYDVKM. The CDR3 covers 14 residues. Losses at the gene ends were 1 base for V and 3 bases for J; bases not matched to a gene: 3. The CDR3 sequence is CASSLSVAGYEQYF. The CDR3 bases are TGTGCCAGCAGTTTATCGGTAGCGGGCTACGAGCAGTACTTC.

This sequence joins TRBV27 and TRBJ2-7, with a possible D match to TRBD2 (6 bases). Germline V gives CDR1 MNHEY, CDR2 SMNVEV (reference sequence). Trimming cost V 5 bases and J 3 bases, with 14 bases left between them. This CDR3 is built from 14 residues. CDR3 in amino acids: CASSLGRTGYEQYF. CDR3 nucleotide sequence: TGTGCCAGCAGTCTGGGGAGGACGGGCTACGAGCAGTACTTC.

The chain combines TRBV10-2 with TRBJ2-7, with 12 nucleotides matching TRBD2. The CDR3 spans 13 residues. Germline CDR1 reads WSHSY; CDR2 reads SAAADI. The J segment lost 9 bases and the V segment lost 7 bases, leaving 7 bases of the junction unmatched. This CDR3 is CASTPSGGARQYF. The CDR3 DNA reads TGCGCCAGCACCCCTAGCGGGGGGGCGCGGCAGTACTTC.

This chain links TRBV27 with TRBJ2-5; TRBD2 is a possible D gene (5 bases). CDR1 is MNHEY, CDR2 SMNVEV, per germline (reference sequence). The CDR3 is 14 amino acids. V shed 8 bases and J shed 1 base, with 14 bases lying between them. CDR3 region: CASPPVRAQETQYF. Here the CDR3 DNA reads TGTGCCAGCCCCCCCGTGAGGGCCCAAGAGACCCAGTACTTC.

This clone was seen only once. The chain combines TRBV12-3 or TRBV12-4 with TRBJ1-4; 7 nucleotides align to TRBD1. This CDR3 contains 13 residues. Losses at the gene ends were 6 bases for V and 8 bases for J; bases not matched to a gene: 6. CDR3 DNA sequence: TGTGCCAGCAGGCTACAGGGGCGAGAAAAACTGTTTTTT. It translates to CASRLQGREKLFF.

The J gene is TRBJ1-1, the V gene TRBV7-9, with 7 bases that match TRBD1. The germline gives CDR1 SEHNR, CDR2 FQNEAQ (reference sequence). The CDR3 totals 19 residues. J gave up 0 bases and V 0 bases, and 13 bases lay outside the gene matches. The chain's CDR3 is CASSLAPSFFRGMNTEAFF. The CDR3 region has the DNA TGTGCCAGCAGCTTAGCGCCCTCCTTCTTCAGGGGGATGAACACTGAAGCTTTCTTT. Combining the CDR3 with reference TRBV7-9 and TRBJ1-1 gives the whole variable domain DTGVSQNPRHKITKRGQNVTFRCDPISEHNRLYWYRQTLGQGPEFLTYFQNEAQLEKSRLLSDRFSAERPKGSFSTLEIQRTEQGDSAMYLCASSLAPSFFRGMNTEAFFGQGTRLTVV.

The chain recombines TRBV4-2 with TRBJ2-7, with 11 bases that match TRBD2. The CDR3 covers 16 residues. V gave up 0 bases and J gave up 4 bases; unmatched junction bases: 5. Per germline, CDR1 LGHNA and CDR2 YNFKEQ. The CDR3 loop is CASSQDLTSGRYEQYF. The CDR3 DNA reads TGTGCCAGCAGCCAAGATCTTACTAGCGGGAGATACGAGCAGTACTTC.

Only one count was recorded for this clone. The V and J genes are TRBV6-5 and TRBJ1-1; a weak D match, TRBD1 (6 bases). The CDR3 runs 13 residues. Germline V CDR1 and CDR2: MNHEY, SVGAGI. V dropped 7 bases and J dropped 2 bases, with 11 bases sitting between them. The CDR3 coding sequence is TGTGCCAGCAACGGACAGCTTAACACTGAAGCTTTCTTT. Protein product: CASNGQLNTEAFF.

V gene TRBV14 combines with J gene TRBJ1-4; 10 nucleotides agree with TRBD1. This CDR3 contains 14 residues. The germline V gene has CDR1 SGHDN and CDR2 FVKESK. V shed 4 bases, J shed 7 bases, and the junction held 3 bases outside the gene matches. Here the CDR3 reads CASSLGQGFEKLFF. CDR3 DNA: TGTGCCAGCAGCCTGGGACAGGGGTTTGAAAAACTGTTTTTT.

This chain joins TRBV5-4 and TRBJ1-1; D is ambiguous. This CDR3 has 15 amino acids. Trimming left V 1 base short and J 6 bases short, with 16 bases between. CDR1 SGHNT and CDR2 YYREEE come from the germline V gene (reference sequence). CDR3 nucleotide sequence: TGTGCCAGCAGCTTGAATGCCAAAATGAGCGCTGAAGCTTTCTTT. Translation gives CASSLNAKMSAEAFF.

The V gene is TRBV4-3, the J gene TRBJ2-1; 7 positions agree with TRBD1. CDR1 and CDR2 (germline): LGHNA, YSLEER. Trimming removed 4 bases from V and 6 bases from J; junction bases left unmatched: 9. The CDR3 has 15 residues. This CDR3 reads CASSLSRTGFNEQFF. In DNA form, the CDR3 reads TGCGCCAGCAGCCTCTCGCGGACAGGCTTCAATGAGCAGTTCTTC.

V gene TRBV11-2 combines with J gene TRBJ1-1, with TRBD1 matching over 8 bases. The CDR3 covers 18 residues. J was trimmed by 3 bases and V by 5 bases; bases with no gene match: 17. Germline V lookup: CDR1 SGHAT, CDR2 FQNNGV. CDR3 region: CASSRLGQGATPYTEAFF. CDR3 bases: TGTGCCAGCAGCCGACTAGGCCAGGGGGCAACCCCCTACACTGAAGCTTTCTTT.

The CDR3 nucleotides are TGTGCCACCGGGCAGGCGGGGGGCACCGGGGAGCTGTTTTTT. Protein sequence: CATGQAGGTGELFF. The chain recombines TRBV6-5 with TRBJ2-2; TRBD2 matches 8 bases. Trimming cost V 10 bases and J 4 bases; bases outside gene matches: 8. Germline V lookup: CDR1 MNHEY, CDR2 SVGAGI. The CDR3 is made up of 14 amino acids.

The gene calls are TRBV6-5 and TRBJ1-3, with a weak D call TRBD1 (6 bases). The CDR3 loop spans 15 amino acids. Germline V gives CDR1 MNHEY, CDR2 SVGAGI. Between the trimmed V and J ends, which lost 6 bases and 1 base, there was a span of 13 bases. CDR3 loop: CASRPAQGSGNTIYF. CDR3 bases: TGTGCCAGCAGGCCGGCACAGGGTTCTGGAAACACCATATATTTT.

The rearrangement joins TRBV5-1 to TRBJ2-1; 9 nucleotides align to TRBD1. The CDR3 extends over 14 amino acids. The germline V gene encodes CDR1 SGHRS and CDR2 YFSETQ. The junction had 4 bases not matched to a gene; V was cut back by 0 bases and J by 9 bases. CDR3 sequence: CASSLEQGAGEQFF. CDR3 DNA sequence: TGCGCCAGCAGCTTGGAACAGGGGGCCGGTGAGCAGTTCTTC.

This chain connects TRBV7-8 to TRBJ2-7, with TRBD2 matching 11 bases. Unmatched junction bases numbered 14, after V lost 5 bases and J lost 2 bases. CDR3 size: 18 residues. The V gene's germline CDR1 is SGHVS and CDR2 FQNEAQ. The CDR3 DNA reads as TGTGCCAGCAGCCCCAAGGCCTCGACTAGCGGGAAGACCTACGAGCAGTACTTC. This sequence encodes CASSPKASTSGKTYEQYF. Filled out from reference TRBV7-8 and TRBJ2-7, the complete variable domain reads GAGVSQSPRYKVAKRGQDVALRCDPISGHVSLFWYQQALGQGPEFLTYFQNEAQLDKSGLPSDRFFAERPEGSVSTLKIQRTQQEDSAVYLCASSPKASTSGKTYEQYFGPGTRLTVT.

The V gene is TRBV7-3, the J gene TRBJ2-3; D perhaps matches TRBD2 (5 bases). The CDR3 is 12 amino acids. Germline lookup yields CDR1 SGHTA and CDR2 FQGTGA. Trimming left V 5 bases short and J 9 bases short, with 12 bases between. In nucleotides, the CDR3 is TGTGCCAGCAGCCTCGAAACGGGAACGCAGTATTTT. Translated, it gives CASSLETGTQYF.